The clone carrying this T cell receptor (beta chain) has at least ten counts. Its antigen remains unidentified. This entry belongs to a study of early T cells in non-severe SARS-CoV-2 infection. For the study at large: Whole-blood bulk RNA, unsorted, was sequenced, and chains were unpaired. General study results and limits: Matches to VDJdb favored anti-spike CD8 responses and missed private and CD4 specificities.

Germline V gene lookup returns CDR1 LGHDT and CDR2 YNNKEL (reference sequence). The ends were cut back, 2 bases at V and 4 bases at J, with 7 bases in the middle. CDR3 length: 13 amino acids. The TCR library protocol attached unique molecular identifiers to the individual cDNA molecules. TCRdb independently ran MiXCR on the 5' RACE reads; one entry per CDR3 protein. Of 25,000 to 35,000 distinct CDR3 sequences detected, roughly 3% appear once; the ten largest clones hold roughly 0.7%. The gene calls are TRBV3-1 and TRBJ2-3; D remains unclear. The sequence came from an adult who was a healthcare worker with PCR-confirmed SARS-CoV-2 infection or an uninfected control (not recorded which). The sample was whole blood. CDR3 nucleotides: TGTGCCAGCAGCCAACCCCCCCCAGATACGCAGTATTTT. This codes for CASSQPPPDTQYF.